These 19 T cell receptor beta chains share one sample of origin, sequenced in a study of CD8 T cells in Susac syndrome. RNA was extracted with the RNeasy kit, and a quantity of roughly 0.5 to 1 ug was reverse transcribed using random hexamers. TCRdb used MiXCR to reprocess the immunoSEQ multiplex PCR reads, holding one entry per CDR3 protein. The repertoire holds about 60,000 distinct CDR3 sequences, roughly 94% seen once, with less than 0.65% in the top ten. Sequencing input: CD8+ T cells from PBMCs. Source of these receptors: a human donor with multiple sclerosis.

The V call is TRBV6-4, the J call TRBJ2-1; D call uncertain. Germline V gene sequence: CDR1 MRHNA, CDR2 SNTAGT. The CDR3 is 15 residues long. Trimming cost V 0 bases and J 3 bases, with 9 bases left between them. Here the CDR3 reads CASSDSGMDYNEQFF. CDR3 nucleotide sequence: TGTGCCAGCAGTGACTCAGGCATGGACTACAATGAGCAGTTCTTC.

The chain links TRBV7-9 to TRBJ2-3; TRBD1 is a possible D gene (6 bases). The CDR3 sequence is 13 residues long. Germline V gene data show CDR1 as SEHNR and CDR2 as FQNEAQ (reference sequence). Deletions cut 4 bases from V and 4 bases from J, with 9 bases between. For the CDR3, the DNA is TGTGCCAGCAGCTCACAGGGCTCAGATACGCAGTATTTT. Translated: CASSSQGSDTQYF.

The chain employs TRBV6-2 or TRBV6-3 and TRBJ2-3; D gene ambiguous. This CDR3 region has 15 residues. Germline assignment: CDR1 MNHEY and CDR2 SVGEGT. V gave up 5 bases and J gave up 2 bases, with 14 bases separating them. CDR3: CASSPGPRDTDTQYF. CDR3 DNA sequence: TGTGCCAGCAGTCCTGGACCCCGCGACACAGATACGCAGTATTTT.

The genes are TRBV13 and TRBJ2-3, with no clear D. The germline V gene has CDR1 PRHDT and CDR2 FYEKMQ (reference sequence). Trimming took off 5 bases at V and 6 bases at J, with 9 bases between the two ends. The CDR3 runs to 12 residues. The CDR3 sequence: CASSPSWDTQYF. CDR3 sequence (DNA): TGTGCCAGCAGCCCGTCGTGGGATACGCAGTATTTT. The entire variable domain, with the rest obtained from reference TRBV13 and TRBJ2-3, is as follows: AAGVIQSPRHLIKEKRETATLKCYPIPRHDTVYWYQQGPGQDPQFLISFYEKMQSDKGSIPDRFSAQQFSDYHSELNMSSLELGDSALYFCASSPSWDTQYFGPGTRLTVL.

The rearrangement joins TRBV15 to TRBJ2-7; 9 bases map to TRBD1. The V gene's germline CDR1 is LNHNV and CDR2 YYDKDF (reference sequence). CDR3 size: 15 residues. V lost 5 bases to trimming and J lost 2 bases; unmatched junction nucleotides: 7. The CDR3 sequence is CATSSRTGDAYEQYF. In DNA, the CDR3 is TGTGCCACCAGCTCCAGGACAGGGGACGCCTACGAGCAGTACTTC.

V gene TRBV4-3 combines with J gene TRBJ1-3; D remains ambiguous. Germline CDR1 and CDR2: LGHNA and YSLEER. Trimming left V 0 bases short and J 0 bases short, with 6 bases between. The length of the CDR3 is 15 residues. CDR3 protein: CASSQDVHSGNTIYF. The CDR3 DNA sequence: TGCGCCAGCAGCCAAGATGTCCACTCTGGAAACACCATATATTTT.

The chain joins TRBV15 to TRBJ2-2; D uncertain. Deletions cut 0 bases from V and 0 bases from J, with 2 bases between. This CDR3 is 14 amino acids long. Germline CDR1 and CDR2: LNHNV and YYDKDF (reference sequence). The CDR3 region has the DNA TGTGCCACCAGCAGAGATACGAACACCGGGGAGCTGTTTTTT. The encoded protein is CATSRDTNTGELFF.

The CDR3 nucleotides are TGTGCCAGCGGGCGGGAGGGCCTGGTAGATACGCAGTATTTT. This gives the protein CASGREGLVDTQYF. The chain recombines TRBV7-2 with TRBJ2-3, with 9 bases matching TRBD2. The CDR3 contains 14 residues. The germline V gene encodes CDR1 SGHTA and CDR2 FQGNSA. V lost 8 bases, J lost 5 bases, and 8 bases stayed unmatched.

The chain has TRBV3-1 and TRBJ2-7; D is unclear. This CDR3 has 10 amino acids. Germline values: CDR1 LGHDT, CDR2 YNNKEL (reference sequence). Trimming removed 4 bases at V and 2 bases at J, with 0 bases between. The CDR3 nucleotides read TGTGCCAGCAGCCCCTACGAGCAGTACTTC. Translation: CASSPYEQYF.

The chain's CDR3 is CSARAAGANVLTF. The CDR3 DNA reads as TGCAGTGCTAGAGCCGCAGGGGCCAACGTCCTGACTTTC. The chain joins TRBV20-1 to TRBJ2-6; D unresolved. Germline V gene lookup returns CDR1 DFQATT and CDR2 SNEGSKA (reference sequence). V lost 1 base and J 4 bases, leaving 5 bases between the germline ends. This CDR3 is built from 13 residues.

V gene TRBV15 combines with J gene TRBJ2-6; D gene unclear. The CDR3 extends over 12 amino acids. Per the germline V gene, CDR1 is LNHNV and CDR2 is YYDKDF (reference sequence). V lost 8 bases to trimming and J lost 4 bases, with 6 bases between them. The CDR3 is CATVGGANVLTF. The CDR3 DNA reads as TGTGCCACCGTGGGAGGGGCCAACGTCCTGACTTTC.

This chain uses TRBV9 with TRBJ2-7; TRBD2 agrees at 10 bases. Trimming at V came to 2 bases and at J to 7 bases, leaving 12 bases not matched to a gene. The length of the CDR3 is 16 residues. Germline V gene sequence: CDR1 SGDLS, CDR2 YYNGEE. The CDR3 bases are TGTGCCAGCAGCGTTACGAGCGGGGGGGCGCTCCCTGAGCAGTACTTC. Protein product: CASSVTSGGALPEQYF.

The chain employs TRBV7-2 and TRBJ1-6; 8 bases are a match to TRBD1. Germline V gene lookup returns CDR1 SGHTA and CDR2 FQGNSA. This CDR3 is built from 15 residues. Trimming took 5 bases from V and 4 from J; bases not matched to a gene: 4. The CDR3, as DNA: TGTGCCAGCAGCCCGGGACAGGAATATAATTCACCCCTCCACTTT. As protein: CASSPGQEYNSPLHF.

The genes are TRBV20-1 and TRBJ1-5; D call uncertain. Trimming removed 0 bases from V and 4 bases from J, with 13 bases in between. Per germline, CDR1 DFQATT and CDR2 SNEGSKA (reference sequence). There are 15 residues in the CDR3. CDR3 nucleotides: TGCAGTGCTAGAGATTTGGGGAACTTGAATCAGCCCCAGCATTTT. It is translated as CSARDLGNLNQPQHF.

This clonotype was counted a single time. The chain employs TRBV27 and TRBJ2-5; no clear D gene. The CDR3 totals 14 residues. The V end lost 6 bases, the J end lost 5 bases, and 16 bases lay between the germline ends. CDR1 is MNHEY, CDR2 SMNVEV, per germline (reference sequence). The CDR3 loop is CASSLRHRSETQYF. In DNA, the CDR3 is TGTGCCAGCAGCTTACGACATAGGTCGGAGACCCAGTACTTC.

The J gene is TRBJ2-5, the V gene TRBV30; D unresolved. V dropped 0 bases and J dropped 2 bases, with 13 bases sitting between them. CDR3 length: 15 residues. Germline V gene sequence: CDR1 GTSNPN, CDR2 SVGIG (reference sequence). The CDR3 sequence is CAWSVLYQKQETQYF. CDR3 coding DNA: TGTGCCTGGAGTGTACTTTACCAGAAACAAGAGACCCAGTACTTC.

This chain uses TRBV4-2 with TRBJ2-7; D ambiguous. The V end was cut by 0 bases, the J end by 3 bases, with 12 bases between. CDR3 length: 15 residues. The germline V gene has CDR1 LGHNA and CDR2 YNFKEQ. The CDR3 DNA is TGTGCCAGCAGCCAAGATCGTCAACCTCTCTACGAGCAGTACTTC. This encodes CASSQDRQPLYEQYF.

The rearrangement uses TRBV19 and TRBJ2-5; D call uncertain. V shed 3 bases and J shed 2 bases, with 7 bases lying between them. The CDR3 length is 13 residues. Germline CDR1 LNHDA, CDR2 SQIVND (reference sequence). CDR3: CASSIQLQETQYF. As DNA, the CDR3 is TGTGCCAGTAGTATCCAGCTACAAGAGACCCAGTACTTC. The full variable domain, rest sourced from reference TRBV19 and TRBJ2-5, is DGGITQSPKYLFRKEGQNVTLSCEQNLNHDAMYWYRQDPGQGLRLIYYSQIVNDFQKGDIAEGYSVSREKKESFPLTVTSAQKNPTAFYLCASSIQLQETQYFGPGTRLLVL.

The rearrangement uses TRBV3-1 and TRBJ2-7; D possibly matches TRBD1 or TRBD2 (5 bases each). Trimming stripped 5 bases from V and 0 bases from J, with 14 bases between. In germline, CDR1 is LGHDT, CDR2 YNNKEL (reference sequence). The CDR3 is made up of 15 amino acids. The CDR3 DNA sequence: TGTGCCAGCAGCGAAGGGGACGGGGACTCCTACGAGCAGTACTTC. The encoded protein is CASSEGDGDSYEQYF.